This T cell receptor beta chain appears in the sequencing data of a study of vaccination effects on CD4 cells after COVID-19. After expansion with viral peptide pools in the ViraFEST assay, antigen-specific CD4+ T cells were sequenced. Investigators separated out CD4+ T cells once more than nine days of culture had passed. No vaccinee had earlier SARS-CoV-2 infection, and nucleocapsid antibodies were negative. Half the medium was swapped for IL-2 medium on days 3 and 7. Measured with immunoSEQ multiplex PCR; TCRdb has only the in-frame clones, and not every one. The table shows roughly 20,000 clones, with around two thirds occurring only once. The table lists this clone with a count of one. The antigen remains unidentified. Findings and limits, study-wide: The study enrolled few convalescent patients and sampled no early post-infection timepoints. The vaccine-induced clones of healthy vaccinees included only 1 of 255 that cross-reacted with common cold coronaviruses.

CDR1 is MNHNS and CDR2 is SASEGT in the germline V gene. Deletions cut 3 bases from V and 4 bases from J, with 12 bases between. The CDR3 runs 15 residues. This receptor was identified in a human donor who received a COVID-19 vaccine. The sample was CD4+ T cells from PBMCs cultured with HCoV-229E spike peptides, taken before COVID-19 vaccination. J is TRBJ2-2 and V is TRBV6-1; D remains ambiguous. The CDR3 region has the DNA TGTGCCAGCAGTGATAGGCAGAGCGCCACCGGGGAGCTGTTTTTT. It yields the protein CASSDRQSATGELFF.